The text below deals with one T cell receptor beta chain. No cognate antigen has been identified for it. No quality values exist for individual bases; no much larger clone is one base distant. Ends trimmed: V by 0 bases, J by 0 bases; bases unmatched to a gene: 6. Its CDR3 holds 17 amino acids, cysteine through phenylalanine. Of the read, only the CDR3 DNA is kept; its 51 bases are in frame from base 1. CDR1 and CDR2 were assigned from the germline V gene as SGDLS and YYNGEE. The sample originates from a study of blood T cell repertoires in COVID-19 (dated by TCRdb to 2019 to 2021). Turning to the overall study: The collaborator samples originated in the United States, Italy and Spain and spanned the acute and convalescent phases of COVID-19. HLA class I and class II types, where available, came from metadata supplied by the sample provider rather than from assay-based typing. Samples came from the ongoing ImmuneRACE study (first 160 participants) plus 1,254 subjects from 6 global collaborators. The material from the prospective study consisted of cDNA or gDNA derived from T cells, B-cell-depleted T cells, or PBMCs. Subjects who had been exposed to COVID-19, were actively infected with it, or had recovered from it provided the deeply sampled blood TCRbeta repertoires that made up the dataset. The sample metadata nearly always contained a de-identified subject ID, COVID-19 status, age in years and sex. The repertoires were released in a freely available public database intended as a resource for research on the immune response to SARS-CoV-2.

Whole blood was collected in K2EDTA tubes by collaborating institutions according to the institutions' own protocols. For TCRbeta analysis, collaborator samples were shipped as frozen whole blood, as isolated PBMCs, or as DNA extracted from either sample type. The immunoSEQ Assay, a bias-controlled multiplex PCR, was used to amplify TCRbeta CDR3 regions from genomic DNA. As for the original processing: Within the assay, amplification of reference gene primers was used to estimate how many nucleated cells each sample contained. Sequence reads were collapsed and filtered to measure the absolute abundance of every unique TCRbeta CDR3 rearrangement. For each sample, productive Simpson clonality was calculated as the square root of Simpson's diversity index across productive rearrangements. TCRdb stores this immuneACCESS table with in-frame sequences only. Part of the clones is absent; in the studies checked, under half of the shortfall reflects unresolved V genes, and no reason is known for the rest. V, J and clone size were drawn from that table, and D and trimming were deduced from the DNA. The sample data list 61,000 or so clones, and approximately 79% of these were observed just once. Around 5.1% of the sample is taken by the ten largest.

Overall study results and their limits: How much clinical and demographic metadata was included differed by source and by participant, and the metadata was provided uncurated.

The clonotype originates from a woman in her seventies with acute or convalescent COVID-19. Recombination linked TRBV9 to TRBJ2-1, with 7 bases in between that match TRBD2. Sequenced: peripheral blood. CDR3 loop: CASSVAPAGSSYNEQFF. At the DNA level, the sequence is TGTGCCAGCAGCGTAGCTCCAGCGGGGAGCTCCTACAATGAGCAGTTCTTC. Reference TRBV9 and TRBJ2-1 genes cover what lies past the CDR3, so the full variable domain is DSGVTQTPKHLITATGQRVTLRCSPRSGDLSVYWYQQSLDQGLQFLIQYYNGEERAKGNILERFSAQQFPDLHSELNLSSLELGDSALYFCASSVAPAGSSYNEQFFGPGTRLTVL.